This T cell receptor beta chain was sequenced in a study of identical twins. Germline values: CDR1 SGHTA, CDR2 FQGNSA. Trimming took 6 bases from V and 5 from J; bases not matched to a gene: 9. This CDR3 contains 14 residues. A template switching step contributed a universal primer site, while unique molecular identifiers were present in the cDNA. TCRdb processed the 5' RACE reads anew with MiXCR; each CDR3 protein has one entry. The table has fewer than 900,000 distinct CDR3 sequences, 21% seen once. This clonotype was detected many times. These data were likewise used in another study, on T cells expressing NK-cell markers.

The TCR was taken from a young woman in good health. This chain joins TRBV7-2 and TRBJ1-2; 7 bases are a match to TRBD1. The sample was PBMCs. This chain's CDR3 is CASSTQGTAYGYTF. In DNA form, the CDR3 reads TGTGCCAGCAGTACCCAGGGGACAGCTTATGGCTACACCTTC.